This paragraph reports one T cell receptor beta chain. Its antigen is not known. The time point is: week 5, during vaccination. Vaccine doses each comprised 300 ug of mutant IDH1 20-mer peptide, with topical imiquimod. V was clipped by 6 bases and J by 2 bases; unmatched bases: 14. CDR3 length equals 16 residues. CDR1 is SQVTM and CDR2 is ANQGSEA in the germline V gene. The assay was immunoSEQ multiplex PCR, and TCRdb's table has in-frame clones only and misses some. The sample holds more than 25,000 clones, roughly 80% seen once. The record originates from a study of a mutant IDH1 vaccine in newly diagnosed glioma. At the level of the study: Former treatment meant radiotherapy, temozolomide, or both; the majority had gotten both. Notes on the study in general: The study observed vaccine-induced immune responses in approximately 93% of patients.

The sequencing here drew on PBMCs, taken from a glioma patient whose treatment included an IDH1 peptide vaccine. The V and J genes are TRBV29-1 and TRBJ2-7; 9 positions match TRBD1. This receptor was identified in a man aged 35 to 55 with glioma. Some clones in this sample may be carry-over from other donors' samples. DNA for the CDR3: TGCAGCGTGACCGGGACAGGGTTGAGGGGACCCTACGAGCAGTACTTC. This gives the protein CSVTGTGLRGPYEQYF.